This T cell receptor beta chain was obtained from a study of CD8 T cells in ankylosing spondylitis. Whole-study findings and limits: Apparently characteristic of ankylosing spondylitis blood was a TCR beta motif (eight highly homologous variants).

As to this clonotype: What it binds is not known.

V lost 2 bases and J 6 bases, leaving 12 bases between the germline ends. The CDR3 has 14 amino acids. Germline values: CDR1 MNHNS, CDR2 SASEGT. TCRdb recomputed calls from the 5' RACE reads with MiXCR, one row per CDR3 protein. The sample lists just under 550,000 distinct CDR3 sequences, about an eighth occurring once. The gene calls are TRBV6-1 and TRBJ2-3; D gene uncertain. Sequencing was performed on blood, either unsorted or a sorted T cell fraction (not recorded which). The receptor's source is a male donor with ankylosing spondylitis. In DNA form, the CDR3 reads TGTGCCAGCAGTGAAAAGGCAGACACGGATACGCAGTATTTT. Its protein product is CASSEKADTDTQYF.